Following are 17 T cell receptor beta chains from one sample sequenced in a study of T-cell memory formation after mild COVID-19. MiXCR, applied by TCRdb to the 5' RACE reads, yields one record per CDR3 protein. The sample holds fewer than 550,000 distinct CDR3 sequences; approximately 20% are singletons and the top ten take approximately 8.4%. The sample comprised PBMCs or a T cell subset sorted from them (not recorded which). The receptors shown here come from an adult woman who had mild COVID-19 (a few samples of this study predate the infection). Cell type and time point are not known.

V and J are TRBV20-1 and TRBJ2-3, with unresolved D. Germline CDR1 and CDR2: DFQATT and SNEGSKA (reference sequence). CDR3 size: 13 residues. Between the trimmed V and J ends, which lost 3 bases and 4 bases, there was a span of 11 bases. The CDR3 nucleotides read TGCAGTGCTAGTCGACGAGCCCCAGATACGCAGTATTTT. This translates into CSASRRAPDTQYF.

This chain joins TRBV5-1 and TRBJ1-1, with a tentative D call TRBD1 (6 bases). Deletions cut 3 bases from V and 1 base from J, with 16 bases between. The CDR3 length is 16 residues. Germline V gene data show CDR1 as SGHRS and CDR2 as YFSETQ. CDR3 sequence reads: CASSSMAETGNTEAFF. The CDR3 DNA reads TGCGCCAGCAGCTCGATGGCCGAGACAGGGAACACTGAAGCTTTCTTT.

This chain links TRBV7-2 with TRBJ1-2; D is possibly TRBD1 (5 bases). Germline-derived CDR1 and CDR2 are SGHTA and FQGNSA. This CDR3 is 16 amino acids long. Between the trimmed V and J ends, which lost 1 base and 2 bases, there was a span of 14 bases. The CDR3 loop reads CASSLGLGTGNYGYTF. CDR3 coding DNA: TGTGCCAGCAGCTTAGGTCTGGGGACGGGCAACTATGGCTACACCTTC.

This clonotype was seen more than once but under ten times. Here the CDR3 DNA reads TGCAGCGTTGACAGGGGGAATGAGCAGTTCTTC. Protein product: CSVDRGNEQFF. The rearrangement links TRBV29-1 to TRBJ2-1, with TRBD1 matching over 7 bases. Germline V CDR1 and CDR2: SQVTM, ANQGSEA. V dropped 3 bases and J dropped 7; count of bases not matched to a gene: 0. The CDR3 covers 11 residues.

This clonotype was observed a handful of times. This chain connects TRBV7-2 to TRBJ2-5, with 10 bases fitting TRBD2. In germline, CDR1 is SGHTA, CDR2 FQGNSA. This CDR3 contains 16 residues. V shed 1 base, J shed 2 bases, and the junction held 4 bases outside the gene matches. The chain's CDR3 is CASSLGASGGQETQYF. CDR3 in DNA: TGTGCCAGCAGCTTAGGGGCTAGCGGGGGACAAGAGACCCAGTACTTC.

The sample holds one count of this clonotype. CDR3 amino acids: CASSFRDSSYGYTF. The CDR3 bases are TGTGCCAGCAGTTTCCGGGACAGTAGCTATGGCTACACCTTC. The chain is built from TRBV27 and TRBJ1-2; 7 bases map to TRBD1. J lost 4 bases, V lost 3 bases, and 5 bases had no gene match. Per the germline V gene, CDR1 is MNHEY and CDR2 is SMNVEV (reference sequence). The CDR3 is 14 amino acids.

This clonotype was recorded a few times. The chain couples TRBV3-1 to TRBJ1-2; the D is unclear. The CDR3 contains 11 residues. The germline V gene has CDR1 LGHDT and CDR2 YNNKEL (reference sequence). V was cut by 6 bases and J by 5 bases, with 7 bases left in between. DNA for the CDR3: TGTGCCAGCAGAACGGCTTATGGCTACACCTTC. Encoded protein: CASRTAYGYTF.

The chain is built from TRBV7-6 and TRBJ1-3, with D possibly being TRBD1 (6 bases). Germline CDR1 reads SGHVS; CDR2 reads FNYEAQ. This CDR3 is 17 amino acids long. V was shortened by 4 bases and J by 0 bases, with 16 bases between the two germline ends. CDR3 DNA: TGTGCCAGCAGCTCCTACCAGGGGCCCCTCTCTGGAAACACCATATATTTT. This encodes CASSSYQGPLSGNTIYF.

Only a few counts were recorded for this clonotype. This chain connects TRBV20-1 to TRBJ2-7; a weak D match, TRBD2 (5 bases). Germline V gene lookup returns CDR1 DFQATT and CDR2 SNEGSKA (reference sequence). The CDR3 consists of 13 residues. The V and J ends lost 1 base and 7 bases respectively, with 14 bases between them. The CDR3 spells CSARASSTREQYF. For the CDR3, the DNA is TGCAGTGCTAGAGCTTCTAGCACGCGGGAGCAGTACTTC.

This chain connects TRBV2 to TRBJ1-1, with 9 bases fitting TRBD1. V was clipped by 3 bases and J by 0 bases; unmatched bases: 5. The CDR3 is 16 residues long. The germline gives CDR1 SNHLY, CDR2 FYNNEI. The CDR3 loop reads CASSDGGQGLNTEAFF. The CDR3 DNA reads TGTGCCAGCAGTGACGGGGGACAGGGATTGAACACTGAAGCTTTCTTT.

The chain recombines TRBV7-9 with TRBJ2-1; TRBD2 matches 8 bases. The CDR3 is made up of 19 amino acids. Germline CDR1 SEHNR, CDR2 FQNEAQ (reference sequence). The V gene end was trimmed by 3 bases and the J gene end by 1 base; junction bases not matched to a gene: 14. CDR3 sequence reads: CASSFFSSGPNPSYNEQFF. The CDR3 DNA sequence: TGTGCCAGCAGCTTTTTCTCTAGCGGGCCAAATCCTTCCTACAATGAGCAGTTCTTC.

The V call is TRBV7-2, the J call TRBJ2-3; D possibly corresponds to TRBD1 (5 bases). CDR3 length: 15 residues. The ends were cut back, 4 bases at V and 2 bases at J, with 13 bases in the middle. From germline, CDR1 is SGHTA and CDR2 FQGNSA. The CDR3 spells CASSYQDILTDTQYF. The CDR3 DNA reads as TGTGCCAGCAGCTACCAGGACATACTCACAGATACGCAGTATTTT.

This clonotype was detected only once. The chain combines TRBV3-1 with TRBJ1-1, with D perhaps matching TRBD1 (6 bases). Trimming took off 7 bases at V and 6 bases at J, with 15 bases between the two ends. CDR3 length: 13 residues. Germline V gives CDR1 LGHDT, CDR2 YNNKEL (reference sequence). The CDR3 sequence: CASTPGAASEAFF. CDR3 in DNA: TGTGCCAGCACCCCAGGGGCAGCATCTGAAGCTTTCTTT. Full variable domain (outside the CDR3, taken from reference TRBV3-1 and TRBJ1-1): DTAVSQTPKYLVTQMGNDKSIKCEQNLGHDTMYWYKQDSKKFLKIMFSYNNKELIINETVPNRFSPKSPDKAHLNLHINSLELGDSAVYFCASTPGAASEAFFGQGTRLTVV.

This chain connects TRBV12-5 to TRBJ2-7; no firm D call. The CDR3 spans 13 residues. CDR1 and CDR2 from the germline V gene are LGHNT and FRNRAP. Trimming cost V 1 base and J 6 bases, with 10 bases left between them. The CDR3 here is CASGLGQGLEQYF. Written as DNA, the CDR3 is TGTGCTAGTGGTTTGGGACAAGGGCTCGAGCAGTACTTC.

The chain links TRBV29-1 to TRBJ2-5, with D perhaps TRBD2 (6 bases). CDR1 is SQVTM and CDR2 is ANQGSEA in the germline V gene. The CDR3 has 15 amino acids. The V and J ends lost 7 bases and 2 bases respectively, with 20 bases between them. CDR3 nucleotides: TGCAGCGCAAGTCGGGACTCCAAACCTCAAGAGACCCAGTACTTC. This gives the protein CSASRDSKPQETQYF.

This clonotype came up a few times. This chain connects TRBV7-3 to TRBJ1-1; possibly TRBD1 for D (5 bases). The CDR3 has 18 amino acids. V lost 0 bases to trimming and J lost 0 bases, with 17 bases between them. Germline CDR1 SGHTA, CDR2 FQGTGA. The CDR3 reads CASSLTLMRSGMNTEAFF. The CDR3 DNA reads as TGTGCCAGCAGCTTAACGTTAATGCGGTCAGGGATGAACACTGAAGCTTTCTTT.

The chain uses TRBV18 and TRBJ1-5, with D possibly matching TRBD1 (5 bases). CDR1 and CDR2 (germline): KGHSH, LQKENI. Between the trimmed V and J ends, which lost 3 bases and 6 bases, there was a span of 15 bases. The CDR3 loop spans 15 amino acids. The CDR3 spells CASSPRQRDGQPQHF. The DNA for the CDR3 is TGTGCCAGCTCACCTCGACAGCGGGACGGTCAGCCCCAGCATTTT.